Following are 9 T cell receptor beta chains from one sample sequenced in a study of cytomegalovirus exposure and HLA in healthy donors. Both 60 Vbeta primers and 13 Jbeta primers went into the PCR. Sequencing used immunoSEQ multiplex PCR; TCRdb keeps in-frame clones, though not all of them. The sample lists 100,000 or so clones; 63% were seen once. Sequencing was carried out using PBMCs. These receptors all stem from a woman in her twenties or thirties in good health and CMV-seronegative.

The chain employs TRBV28 and TRBJ2-2; 7 bases align to TRBD1. V lost 7 bases, J lost 1 base, and 9 bases stayed unmatched. This CDR3 comprises 16 residues. Germline V CDR1 and CDR2: MDHEN, SYDVKM. DNA for the CDR3: TGTGCCAGCACCGGAGACAGGGTAGTGAACACCGGGGAGCTGTTTTTT. Translating it yields CASTGDRVVNTGELFF.

The CDR3 sequence: CASSDGQGGNYGYTF. Here the CDR3 DNA reads TGTGCCAGCAGTGACGGACAGGGTGGGAACTATGGCTACACCTTC. V usage is TRBV6-6 and J usage is TRBJ1-2; TRBD1 aligns across 8 bases. The V gene end was trimmed by 5 bases and the J gene end by 2 bases; junction bases not matched to a gene: 7. The CDR3 has 15 amino acids. Germline CDR1 is MNHNY and CDR2 is SVGAGI (reference sequence).

The rearrangement links TRBV28 to TRBJ1-1; TRBD1 matches at 8 bases. Germline V gives CDR1 MDHEN, CDR2 SYDVKM. The CDR3 totals 12 residues. V shed 7 bases and J 12 bases; nucleotides not matched to a gene: 10. The CDR3 loop is CASNYQGARSFF. DNA for the CDR3: TGTGCCAGCAACTATCAGGGGGCTAGGTCTTTCTTT. Drawing the rest from reference TRBV28 and TRBJ1-1, the complete variable domain is DVKVTQSSRYLVKRTGEKVFLECVQDMDHENMFWYRQDPGLGLRLIYFSYDVKMKEKGDIPEGYSVSREKKERFSLILESASTNQTSMYLCASNYQGARSFFGQGTRLTVV.

This clone was observed a handful of times. The chain couples TRBV27 to TRBJ1-4; 8 bases are a match to TRBD1. This CDR3 has 16 amino acids. Germline CDR1 reads MNHEY; CDR2 reads SMNVEV (reference sequence). With 2 bases clipped from V and 7 bases from J, the junction kept 9 bases outside the gene matches. CDR3: CASSLEPGGEGEKLFF. The CDR3 DNA reads TGTGCCAGCAGTTTAGAACCAGGGGGCGAGGGTGAAAAACTGTTTTTT.

This clone came up once. The rearrangement links TRBV28 to TRBJ1-1; D gene ambiguous. CDR1 and CDR2 (germline): MDHEN, SYDVKM. CDR3 length equals 13 residues. The V gene lost 2 bases and the J gene lost 1 base, with 5 bases spanning the gap. The CDR3 here is CASSLPQNTEAFF. CDR3 nucleotides: TGTGCCAGCAGTTTACCACAGAACACTGAAGCTTTCTTT.

A few counts support this clone. The chain is built from TRBV30 and TRBJ1-5; 7 bases are shared with TRBD1. The CDR3 extends over 14 amino acids. V was clipped by 3 bases and J by 2 bases; unmatched bases: 4. Germline CDR1 reads GTSNPN; CDR2 reads SVGIG (reference sequence). The CDR3 sequence is CAWSRGSGNQPQHF. In DNA form, the CDR3 reads TGTGCCTGGAGCAGGGGGTCGGGCAATCAGCCCCAGCATTTT.

The CDR3 region has the DNA TGTGCCAGCGGCGGTGTGATCCTCTCCACGACCGAGCAGTACTTC. Its protein product is CASGGVILSTTEQYF. The chain joins TRBV6-1 to TRBJ2-7; D gene ambiguous. The V gene's germline CDR1 is MNHNS and CDR2 SASEGT. The CDR3 extends over 15 amino acids. The V end lost 8 bases, the J end lost 6 bases, and 23 bases lay between the germline ends.

As to this clone: The CDR3 does not end in the conserved phenylalanine or tryptophan, so this is likely a read error. The limits of the CDR3 on the DNA are not certain, so only TCRdb's listed CDR3 is given. This chain links TRBV19 with TRBJ1-1; TRBD1 is the table's D call and was not checked against the DNA. The CDR3 is 8 residues long, ends included. Germline CDR1 reads LNHDA; CDR2 reads SQIVND (reference sequence). Here the CDR3 reads CASTPTPE.

The chain uses TRBV19 and TRBJ1-1; D is possibly TRBD1 (6 bases). This CDR3 is built from 14 residues. The germline V and J ends were trimmed by 6 bases and 2 bases, with 13 bases remaining between them. Germline values: CDR1 LNHDA, CDR2 SQIVND (reference sequence). This CDR3 reads CASRLYRDNTEAFF. The CDR3 DNA is TGTGCCAGTAGGCTCTACAGGGATAACACTGAAGCTTTCTTT. The variable domain in full, with the rest retrieved from reference TRBV19 and TRBJ1-1, is DGGITQSPKYLFRKEGQNVTLSCEQNLNHDAMYWYRQDPGQGLRLIYYSQIVNDFQKGDIAEGYSVSREKKESFPLTVTSAQKNPTAFYLCASRLYRDNTEAFFGQGTRLTVV.